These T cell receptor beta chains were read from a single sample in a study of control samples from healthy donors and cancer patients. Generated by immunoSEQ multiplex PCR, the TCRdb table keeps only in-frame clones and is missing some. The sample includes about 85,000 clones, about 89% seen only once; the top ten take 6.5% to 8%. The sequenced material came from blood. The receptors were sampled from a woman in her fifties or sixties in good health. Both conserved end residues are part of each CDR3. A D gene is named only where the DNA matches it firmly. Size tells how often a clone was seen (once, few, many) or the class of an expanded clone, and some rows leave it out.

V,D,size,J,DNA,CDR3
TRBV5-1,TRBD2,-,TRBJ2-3,TGCGCCAGCAGGCTTGGACTAGCGGGGGGACACTCTAGCACAGATACGCAGTATTTT,CASRLGLAGGHSSTDTQYF
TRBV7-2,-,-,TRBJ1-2,TGTGCCAGCAGCTTAGACGCCGGGACCGTTAACTATGGCTACACCTTC,CASSLDAGTVNYGYTF
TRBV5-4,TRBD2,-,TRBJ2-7,TGTGCCAGCAGCTTGGGAGCGGGGGGGGGCTACGAGCAGTACTTC,CASSLGAGGGYEQYF
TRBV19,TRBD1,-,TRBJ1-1,TGTGCCAGTACCAGGACAGGGGCCTTGAACACTGAAGCTTTCTTT,CASTRTGALNTEAFF
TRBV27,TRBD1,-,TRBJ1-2,TGTGCCAGCAGCTTCCGGGACAGGGGGCGTTATGGCTACACCTTC,CASSFRDRGRYGYTF
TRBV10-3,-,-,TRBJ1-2,TGTGCCATCAGTCTCAGGGCCAAACACCACTATGGCTACACCTTC,CAISLRAKHHYGYTF
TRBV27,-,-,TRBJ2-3,TGTGCCAGCAGTTTGGGGGGGCCCACAGATACGCAGTATTTT,CASSLGGPTDTQYF
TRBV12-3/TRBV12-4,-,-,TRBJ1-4,TGTGCCAGCAGCCTAACTATAGGGGTAAAACTGTTTTTT,CASSLTIGVKLFF
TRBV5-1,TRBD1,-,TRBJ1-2,TGCGCCAGCAGCTGGAGGGGACAGGGGGCGGAAGGCTACACCTTC,CASSWRGQGAEGYTF
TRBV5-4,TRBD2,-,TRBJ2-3,TGTGCCAGCACCCAAGCGCGGGCTAGCGGAGCAGATACGCAGTATTTT,CASTQARASGADTQYF
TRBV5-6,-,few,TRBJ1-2,TGTGCCAGCAGAGTCGCCCGCTATGGCTACACCTTC,CASRVARYGYTF
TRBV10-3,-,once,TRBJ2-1,TGTGCCATCAGTGAGATCTTATCCTACAATGAGCAGTTCTTC,CAISEILSYNEQFF
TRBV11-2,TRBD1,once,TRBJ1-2,TGTGCCAGCAGCCCAAGACAGGGTCGCTACACCTTC,CASSPRQGRYTF
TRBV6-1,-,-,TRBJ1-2,TGTGCCAGCAGTGAACCCGGCCTGAACTTTGGCTACACCTTC,CASSEPGLNFGYTF
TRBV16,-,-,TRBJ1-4,TGTGCCAGCAGCCAACTGTCGGGATCGGGTGAAAAACTGTTTTTT,CASSQLSGSGEKLFF
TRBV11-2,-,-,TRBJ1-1,TGTGCCAGCAGCTTTACCATGAACACTGAAGCTTTCTTT,CASSFTMNTEAFF
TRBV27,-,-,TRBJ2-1,TGTGCCAGCAGTTTAACAGGACGTGCCAATGAGCAGTTCTTC,CASSLTGRANEQFF
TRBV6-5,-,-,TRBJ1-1,TGTGCCAGCACCAGGGTGAGGGGCACTGAAGCTTTCTTT,CASTRVRGTEAFF
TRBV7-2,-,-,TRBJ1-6,TGTGCCAGCAGCTTAGAGACGGGGCCGGGTTCACCCCTCCACTTT,CASSLETGPGSPLHF
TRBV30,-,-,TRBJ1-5,TGTGCCTGGAGTCCAAATAATCAGCCCCAGCATTTT,CAWSPNNQPQHF
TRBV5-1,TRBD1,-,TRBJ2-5,TGCGCCAGCAGCAGAATAACAGGGGTGGTGGAGACCCAGTACTTC,CASSRITGVVETQYF
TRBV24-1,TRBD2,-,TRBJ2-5,TGTGCCACCAGTGATTTGGGACTAGCGGGAGAGACCCAGTACTTC,CATSDLGLAGETQYF
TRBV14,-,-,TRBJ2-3,TGTGCCAGCAGCCAAGACCGCACAGATACGCAGTATTTT,CASSQDRTDTQYF
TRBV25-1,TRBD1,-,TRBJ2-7,TGTGCCAGCAGTGCCTCAAGGGACAGCTCCTACGAGCAGTACTTC,CASSASRDSSYEQYF
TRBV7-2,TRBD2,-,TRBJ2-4,TGTGCCAGCAGCTCGACCCCTAGCGGGAGTATCAAAAACATTCAGTACTTC,CASSSTPSGSIKNIQYF
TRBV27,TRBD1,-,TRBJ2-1,TGTGCCAGCAGCCGAACAGGGGGCGCCTACAATGAGCAGTTCTTC,CASSRTGGAYNEQFF
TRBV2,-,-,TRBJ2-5,TGTGCCAGCAGTGAATACCAGAGCCAGTACTTC,CASSEYQSQYF
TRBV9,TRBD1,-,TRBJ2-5,TGTGCCAGCAGCCCCCAGACAGGGGGCTTTGAGACCCAGTACTTC,CASSPQTGGFETQYF
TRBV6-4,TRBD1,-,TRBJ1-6,TGTGCCAGCAGTGAGACGGGGACAGGGAGGAATTCACCCCTCCACTTT,CASSETGTGRNSPLHF